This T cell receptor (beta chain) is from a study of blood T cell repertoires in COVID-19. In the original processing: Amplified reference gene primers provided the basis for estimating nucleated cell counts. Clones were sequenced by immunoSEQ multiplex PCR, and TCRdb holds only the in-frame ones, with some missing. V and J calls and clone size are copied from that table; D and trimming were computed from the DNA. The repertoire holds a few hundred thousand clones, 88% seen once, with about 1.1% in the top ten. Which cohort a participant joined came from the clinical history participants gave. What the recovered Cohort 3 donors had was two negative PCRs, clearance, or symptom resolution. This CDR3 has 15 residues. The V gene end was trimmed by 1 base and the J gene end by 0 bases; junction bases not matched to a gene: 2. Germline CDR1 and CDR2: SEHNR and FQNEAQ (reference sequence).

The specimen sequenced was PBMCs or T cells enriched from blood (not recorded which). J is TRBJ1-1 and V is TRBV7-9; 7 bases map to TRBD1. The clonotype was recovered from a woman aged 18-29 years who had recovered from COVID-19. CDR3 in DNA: TGTGCCAGCAGCTTAGAGACAGGGTTGAACACTGAAGCTTTCTTT. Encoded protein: CASSLETGLNTEAFF.